The rows below give T cell receptor beta chains drawn from one sample of a study of blood T cell repertoires in COVID-19. Assay used: immunoSEQ multiplex PCR; TCRdb lists only in-frame clones, some missing. The table lists around 170,000 clones, about nine tenths of them singletons. The sample was PBMCs or T cells enriched from blood (not recorded which). These receptors were collected from a woman aged 18-29 years who had recovered from COVID-19. Each CDR3 is given with its conserved first and last residue. Fields, in order: V gene, J gene, D gene, clone size, CDR3 protein, CDR3 DNA. A D gene is named only where the DNA matches it firmly. Clone size appears in some rows only: once, few, many, or a class for an expanded clone.

TRBV28	TRBJ1-2	TRBD1	.	CASSFRGGDYGYTF	TGTGCCAGCAGTTTCAGAGGGGGCGACTATGGCTACACCTTC
TRBV10-3	TRBJ2-1	TRBD2	.	CAISQRESSYNEQFF	TGTGCCATCAGCCAGCGGGAATCCTCCTACAATGAGCAGTTCTTC
TRBV11-2	TRBJ2-3	TRBD2	.	CASSLTSGNRDTQYF	TGTGCCAGCAGCTTAACTAGCGGGAATAGAGATACGCAGTATTTT
TRBV27	TRBJ2-3	TRBD1	.	CASSPQGAKDTQYF	TGTGCCAGCAGCCCACAGGGGGCTAAGGATACGCAGTATTTT
TRBV5-1	TRBJ2-7	.	.	CASSSQGSYEQYF	TGCGCCAGCAGCTCCCAGGGGTCCTACGAGCAGTACTTC
TRBV7-2	TRBJ2-5	TRBD2	few	CASSLQLAGGPGYF	TGTGCCAGCAGCTTACAACTAGCGGGAGGGCCGGGGTACTTC
TRBV7-9	TRBJ2-7	.	.	CASSLGLLSYEQYF	TGTGCCAGCAGCTTGGGACTTCTCTCCTACGAGCAGTACTTC
TRBV29-1	TRBJ1-6	.	.	CSTLTGSLHNSPLHF	TGCAGCACTCTAACAGGGAGCTTGCATAATTCACCCCTCCACTTT
TRBV28	TRBJ1-6	TRBD1	.	CASSDTGGVRSNSPLHF	TGTGCCAGCAGTGATACAGGGGGCGTTCGTAGTAATTCACCCCTCCACTTT
TRBV7-9	TRBJ1-1	.	.	CASSLEAGKGTEAFF	TGTGCCAGCAGCTTAGAAGCAGGGAAGGGCACTGAAGCTTTCTTT
TRBV9	TRBJ1-5	.	.	CASSVSGNQPQHF	TGTGCCAGCAGCGTATCCGGGAATCAGCCCCAGCATTTT
TRBV5-8	TRBJ2-6	.	.	CASSFPSSGANVLTF	TGTGCCAGCAGCTTCCCCAGCTCTGGGGCCAACGTCCTGACTTTC
TRBV2	TRBJ2-7	TRBD1	.	CASSPDRITYEQYF	TGTGCCAGCAGCCCGGACAGGATCACCTACGAGCAGTACTTC
TRBV5-1	TRBJ2-7	.	.	CASRRTEGYEQYF	TGCGCCAGCAGGAGGACAGAAGGATACGAGCAGTACTTC
TRBV11-2	TRBJ1-1	.	.	CASSLDMGDSAFF	TGTGCCAGCAGCTTAGATATGGGAGATTCGGCTTTCTTT
TRBV19	TRBJ1-5	.	.	CASSIWGRGQPQHF	TGTGCCAGTAGTATTTGGGGGCGCGGGCAGCCCCAGCATTTT
TRBV28	TRBJ2-7	.	.	CASSRRRKGYEQYF	TGTGCCAGCAGTCGACGCCGTAAGGGGTACGAGCAGTACTTC
TRBV7-9	TRBJ2-7	TRBD2	once	CASSLERAGGKSYEQYF	TGTGCCAGCAGCTTAGAGAGGGCGGGAGGAAAGTCCTACGAGCAGTACTTC
TRBV25-1	TRBJ2-2	TRBD1	once	CASKDAGTVNTGELFF	TGTGCCAGCAAGGACGCCGGGACAGTGAACACCGGGGAGCTGTTTTTT
TRBV3-1/TRBV3-2	TRBJ2-7	.	once	CASSIRGNDYEQYF	TGTGCCAGCAGTATCCGAGGCAACGACTACGAGCAGTACTTC
TRBV27	TRBJ2-7	.	.	CASRQGSEQYF	TGTGCCAGCAGGCAGGGTAGCGAGCAGTACTTC
TRBV6-5	TRBJ1-1	.	few	CASSHRDTEAFF	TGTGCCAGCAGCCACAGGGACACTGAAGCTTTCTTT
TRBV7-9	TRBJ2-1	.	.	CASSLPKGASSYNEQFF	TGTGCCAGCAGCTTACCAAAAGGGGCGAGCTCCTACAATGAGCAGTTCTTC